This is a list of T cell receptor beta chains from one sample in a study of CXCR3-negative and CXCR3-positive naive CD8 T cells. TCRdb reanalyzed the 5' RACE reads, giving one entry per CDR3 protein sequence and no DNA. Its table lists about 110,000 distinct CDR3 sequences. The sample consisted of naive CXCR3+ CD8+ T cells from blood. Receptor source: a human donor in good health. Some clones in this sample may be carry-over from other donors' samples. Both conserved end residues are part of each CDR3. Fields, in order: J gene, V gene, CDR3 protein.

TRBJ2-1 | TRBV27 | CASTYSGGAFNNEQFF
TRBJ2-1 | TRBV4-1 | CASSPPGLAVNEQFF
TRBJ2-5 | TRBV6-5 | CASTTGTGETQYF
TRBJ1-1 | TRBV20-1 | CSALDGLNTEAFF
TRBJ2-3 | TRBV29-1 | CSVSSAGPGDTQYF
TRBJ2-7 | TRBV20-1 | CSARPELALGLGEQYF
TRBJ2-1 | TRBV7-3 | CASSLSGGRGYNEQFF
TRBJ2-7 | TRBV7-3 | CASSPTAGAGEQYF
TRBJ2-5 | TRBV29-1 | CSVEERGSKGQETQYF
TRBJ2-5 | TRBV11-2 | CASSFEYQETQYF
TRBJ1-1 | TRBV13 | CASSLAQNTEAFF
TRBJ2-2 | TRBV6-5 | CASSPGAGELFF
TRBJ1-2 | TRBV20-1 | CSARDLTGFTNYGYTF
TRBJ1-1 | TRBV19 | CATQALDENTEAFF
TRBJ2-2 | TRBV7-2 | CASTRGDTGELFF
TRBJ2-1 | TRBV7-9 | CASSLWTSSNYNEQFF